The present T cell receptor (beta chain) was sequenced within a study of PD-1 blockade in mismatch repair-deficient tumors. About the study: Patients had some twelve mismatch repair-deficient cancer types, all previously treated and progressing.

Mismatch repair deficiency was confirmed in all patients, by PCR or immunohistochemistry. Study conclusions and caveats: Tumor-resident clones, often undetectable pretreatment in blood, expanded then contracted after pembrolizumab.

This clone came up a few times. Its antigen is still unknown. This CDR3 is 12 amino acids long. Germline values: CDR1 LNHNV, CDR2 YYDKDF (reference sequence). The germline V and J ends were trimmed by 5 bases and 5 bases, with 8 bases remaining between them. Libraries were prepared by immunoSEQ multiplex PCR; TCRdb keeps only in-frame clonotypes and omits some of them. This table holds roughly 120,000 clones, 88% found once. This sample comprised peripheral blood, obtained roughly 67 weeks after starting pembrolizumab. The receptor was derived from an adult with mismatch repair-deficient cancer. The chain is built from TRBV15 and TRBJ2-3; D unclear. CDR3: CATSGQLDTQYF. The CDR3, as DNA: TGTGCCACCAGCGGCCAGTTAGATACGCAGTATTTT.